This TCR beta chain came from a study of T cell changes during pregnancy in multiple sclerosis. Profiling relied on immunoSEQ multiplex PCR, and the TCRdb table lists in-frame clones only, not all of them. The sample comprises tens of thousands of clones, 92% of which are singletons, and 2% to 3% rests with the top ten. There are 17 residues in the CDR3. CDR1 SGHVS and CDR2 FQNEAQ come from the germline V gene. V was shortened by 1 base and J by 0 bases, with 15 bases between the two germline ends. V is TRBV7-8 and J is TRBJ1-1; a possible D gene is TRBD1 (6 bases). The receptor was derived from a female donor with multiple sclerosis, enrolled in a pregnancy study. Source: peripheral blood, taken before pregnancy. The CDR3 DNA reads TGTGCCAGCAGCTTAGTGTGGGACACGGAACTGAACACTGAAGCTTTCTTT. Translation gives CASSLVWDTELNTEAFF.